Included here is one T cell receptor beta chain sequence, with context. No antigen is known for it. The sample comes from a study of beta chain features in type 1 diabetes. Germline lookup yields CDR1 SGHAT and CDR2 FQNNGV. Trimming took 0 bases from V and 2 from J, leaving 9 bases between them. CDR3 size: 15 residues. Study-wide results and caveats: Researchers reported that naive, central memory and Treg TCRB repertoires appeared more similar in patients than in healthy donors. Whether TCRB rearrangement is influenced by HLA type was left unresolved in this analysis.

As every portion of the isolated RNA was reverse transcribed, the sequencing read expressed TCRB transcripts. Clones were sequenced by immunoSEQ multiplex PCR, and TCRdb holds only the in-frame ones, with some missing. The profile shows 860,000 or so clones, 15% to 20% of them singletons. The rearrangement uses TRBV11-2 and TRBJ2-3; D assignment may be TRBD1 or TRBD2 (5 bases each). The sample consisted of naive CD4+ T cells from blood. This receptor was taken from a woman aged 18-29 years in good health. CDR3: CASSLDGTDTDTQYF. CDR3 in DNA: TGTGCCAGCAGCTTAGATGGGACGGACACAGATACGCAGTATTTT.